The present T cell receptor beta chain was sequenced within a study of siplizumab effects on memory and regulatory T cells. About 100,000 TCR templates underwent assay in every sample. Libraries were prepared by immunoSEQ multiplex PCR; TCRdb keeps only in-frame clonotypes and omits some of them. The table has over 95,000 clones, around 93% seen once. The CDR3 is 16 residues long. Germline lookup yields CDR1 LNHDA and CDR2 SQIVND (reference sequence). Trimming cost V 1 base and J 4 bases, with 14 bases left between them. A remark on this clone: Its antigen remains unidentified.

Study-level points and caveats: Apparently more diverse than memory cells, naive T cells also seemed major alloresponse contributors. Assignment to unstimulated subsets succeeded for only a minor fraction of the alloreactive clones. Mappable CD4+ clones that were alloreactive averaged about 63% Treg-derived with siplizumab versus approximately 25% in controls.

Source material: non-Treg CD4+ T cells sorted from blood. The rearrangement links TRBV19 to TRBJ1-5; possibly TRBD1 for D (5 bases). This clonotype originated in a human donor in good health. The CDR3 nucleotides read TGTGCCAGTAGTATAGGACAGTCCGGGGGGAATCAGCCCCAGCATTTT. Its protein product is CASSIGQSGGNQPQHF.